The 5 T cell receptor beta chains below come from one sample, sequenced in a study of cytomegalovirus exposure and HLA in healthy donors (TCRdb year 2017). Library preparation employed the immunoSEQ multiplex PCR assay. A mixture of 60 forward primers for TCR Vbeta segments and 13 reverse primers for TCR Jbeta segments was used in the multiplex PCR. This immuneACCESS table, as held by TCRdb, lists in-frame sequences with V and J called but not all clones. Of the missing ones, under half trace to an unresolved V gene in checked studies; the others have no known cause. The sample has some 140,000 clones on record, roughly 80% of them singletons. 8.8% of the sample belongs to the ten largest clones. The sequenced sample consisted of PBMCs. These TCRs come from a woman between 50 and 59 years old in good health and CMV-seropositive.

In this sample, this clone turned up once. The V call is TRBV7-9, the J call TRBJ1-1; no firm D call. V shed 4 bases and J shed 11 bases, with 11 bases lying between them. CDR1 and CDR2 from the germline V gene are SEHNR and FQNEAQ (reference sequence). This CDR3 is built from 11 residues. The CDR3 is CASSSGGRAFF. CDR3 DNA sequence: TGTGCCAGCAGCTCGGGAGGCAGGGCTTTCTTT.

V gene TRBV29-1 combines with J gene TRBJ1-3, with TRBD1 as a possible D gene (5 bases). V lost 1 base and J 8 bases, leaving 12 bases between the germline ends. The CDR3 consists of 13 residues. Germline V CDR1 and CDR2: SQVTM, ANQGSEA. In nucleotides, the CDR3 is TGCAGCGTTGAAGCGGCGGGGGGTGACACCATATATTTT. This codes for CSVEAAGGDTIYF.

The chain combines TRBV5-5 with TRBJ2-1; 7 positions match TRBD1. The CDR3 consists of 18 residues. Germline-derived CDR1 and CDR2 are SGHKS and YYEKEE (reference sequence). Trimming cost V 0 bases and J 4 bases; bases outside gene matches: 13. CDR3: CASSLAWGRQGRYNEQFF. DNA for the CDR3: TGTGCCAGCAGCTTGGCCTGGGGACGACAGGGACGGTACAATGAGCAGTTCTTC.

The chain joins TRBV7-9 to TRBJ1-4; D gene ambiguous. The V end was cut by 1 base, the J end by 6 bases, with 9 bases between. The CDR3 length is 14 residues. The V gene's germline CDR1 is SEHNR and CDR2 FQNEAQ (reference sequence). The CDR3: CASSLGPTYEKLFF. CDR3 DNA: TGTGCCAGCAGCTTAGGTCCGACTTATGAAAAACTGTTTTTT. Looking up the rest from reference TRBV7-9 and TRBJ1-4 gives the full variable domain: DTGVSQNPRHKITKRGQNVTFRCDPISEHNRLYWYRQTLGQGPEFLTYFQNEAQLEKSRLLSDRFSAERPKGSFSTLEIQRTEQGDSAMYLCASSLGPTYEKLFFGSGTQLSVL.

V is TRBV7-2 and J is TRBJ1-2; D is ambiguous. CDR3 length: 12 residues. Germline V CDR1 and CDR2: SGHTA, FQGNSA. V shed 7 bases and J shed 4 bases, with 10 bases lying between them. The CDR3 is CASTPRGYGYTF. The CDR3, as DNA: TGTGCCAGCACCCCGCGGGGCTATGGCTACACCTTC. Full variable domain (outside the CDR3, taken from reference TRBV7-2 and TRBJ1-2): GAGVSQSPSNKVTEKGKDVELRCDPISGHTALYWYRQSLGQGLEFLIYFQGNSAPDKSGLPSDRFSAERTGGSVSTLTIQRTQQEDSAVYLCASTPRGYGYTFGSGTRLTVV.